This T cell receptor (beta chain) comes out of a study of cytomegalovirus exposure and HLA in healthy donors. The wider study: Early on, a data release was issued that held 80 million or so unique TCRs from HLA-typed donors. Study conclusions and caveats: Reported findings show TCR beta sequences accurately forecast HLA-A and HLA-B alleles in most subjects.

With regard to this clone: Its target is unknown.

CDR1 and CDR2 from the germline V gene are MNHNY and SVGAGI (reference sequence). V lost 5 bases, J lost 3 bases, and 7 bases lay in between. The CDR3 covers 12 residues. Primers included in the PCR were 60 Vbeta and 13 Jbeta primers. Profiled with immunoSEQ multiplex PCR; TCRdb holds only in-frame clones, not every one. Here the sample spans 120,000 to 150,000 clones, around three quarters being singletons. The clonotype originates from a man aged 40-49 years in good health and CMV-seronegative. The sequenced material came from PBMCs. The chain is built from TRBV6-6 and TRBJ1-2; D uncertain. DNA of the CDR3: TGTGCCAGCAGTCCACAGTACTATGGCTACACCTTC. Translation: CASSPQYYGYTF.